Below, 26 T cell receptor beta chains from the same sample are listed, as sequenced in a study of blood T cell repertoires in COVID-19. Data came from immunoSEQ multiplex PCR; TCRdb stores just in-frame clones and leaves some out. This table has over 200,000 clones, about 88% appearing once. The sequencing sample was made of PBMCs or T cells enriched from blood (not recorded which). These receptors were obtained from a woman in her twenties or thirties who had been exposed to COVID-19.

The chain links TRBV11-2 to TRBJ2-7; D is unresolved. The CDR3 totals 17 residues. Between the trimmed V and J ends, which lost 2 bases and 0 bases, there was a span of 17 bases. Germline V gene sequence: CDR1 SGHAT, CDR2 FQNNGV. The CDR3 region is CASSLKLPVLTSYEQYF. In nucleotides, the CDR3 is TGTGCCAGCAGCTTAAAGCTCCCGGTCCTAACCTCCTACGAGCAGTACTTC.

J is TRBJ1-2 and V is TRBV6-1, with TRBD1 as a possible D gene (5 bases). Germline V lookup: CDR1 MNHNS, CDR2 SASEGT. V was shortened by 0 bases and J by 4 bases, with 24 bases between the two germline ends. This CDR3 region has 19 residues. As DNA, the CDR3 is TGTGCCAGCAGTGAAGCGCTGATCCAGGGTCCAAAAGGGGCCTATGGCTACACCTTC. It yields the protein CASSEALIQGPKGAYGYTF.

The CDR3 loop reads CASSQAFFLLGTGGWNEQFF. The CDR3, as DNA: TGTGCCAGCAGCCAAGCTTTTTTCTTACTTGGGACAGGGGGCTGGAATGAGCAGTTCTTC. The V gene is TRBV3-1 (or the pseudogene TRBV3-2), the J gene TRBJ2-1, with TRBD1 identical over 12 bases. Germline V gene lookup returns CDR1 LGHDT and CDR2 YNNKEL (reference sequence). The J segment lost 7 bases and the V segment lost 1 base, leaving 17 bases of the junction unmatched. This CDR3 is built from 20 residues.

This chain joins TRBV27 and TRBJ1-1; TRBD1 is a possible D gene (6 bases). Trimming removed 6 bases at V and 4 bases at J, with 15 bases between. The CDR3 length is 14 residues. Germline CDR1 MNHEY, CDR2 SMNVEV (reference sequence). In DNA, the CDR3 is TGTGCCAGCAGCTCGCAGGGGTGGGGCACTGAAGCTTTCTTT. Translating it yields CASSSQGWGTEAFF.

The chain has TRBV19 and TRBJ1-3; D call uncertain. Trimming took off 6 bases at V and 2 bases at J, with 8 bases between the two ends. The germline V gene has CDR1 LNHDA and CDR2 SQIVND (reference sequence). The CDR3 is 13 residues long. As DNA, the CDR3 is TGTGCCAGTAGCTATGTACCTGGAAACACCATATATTTT. It encodes CASSYVPGNTIYF.

The chain joins TRBV2 to TRBJ2-7, with 11 positions matching TRBD2. This CDR3 region has 15 residues. Germline CDR1 is SNHLY and CDR2 is FYNNEI. V lost 6 bases to trimming and J lost 4 bases; unmatched junction nucleotides: 8. The CDR3 here is CASSVIAGGDYEQYF. Written as DNA, the CDR3 is TGTGCCAGCAGCGTTATAGCGGGGGGGGATTACGAGCAGTACTTC.

The J gene is TRBJ1-5, the V gene TRBV21-1; the listed D gene, TRBD1, was not tested against the DNA. TRBV21-1 is deemed a pseudogene. This CDR3 region has 15 residues. The CDR3 region is CASSKKYQGNQPQHF. CDR3 DNA: TGTGCCAGCAGCAAAAAATACCAGGGGAATCAGCCCCAGCATTTT.

This chain connects TRBV29-1 to TRBJ1-2; possible D gene TRBD1, 6 bases. Per germline, CDR1 SQVTM and CDR2 ANQGSEA. The CDR3 consists of 12 residues. V lost 4 bases, J lost 3 bases, and 9 bases lay in between. CDR3 DNA: TGCAGCGTTGCAGGACAGTACTATGGCTACACCTTC. Translating gives CSVAGQYYGYTF. Full variable domain (rest looked up from reference TRBV29-1 and TRBJ1-2): SAVISQKPSRDICQRGTSLTIQCQVDSQVTMMFWYRQQPGQSLTLIATANQGSEATYESGFVIDKFPISRPNLTFSTLTVSNMSPEDSSIYLCSVAGQYYGYTFGSGTRLTVV.

The V gene is TRBV2, the J gene TRBJ2-3; the match to TRBD1 covers 8 bases. The CDR3 is 14 amino acids. V lost 7 bases, J lost 2 bases, and 5 bases stayed unmatched. Germline V CDR1 and CDR2: SNHLY, FYNNEI. CDR3: CASTQDRDTDTQYF. CDR3 DNA sequence: TGTGCCAGCACCCAGGACAGGGACACAGATACGCAGTATTTT.

The chain uses TRBV11-1 and TRBJ2-7; 9 bases agree with TRBD1. Germline V gene sequence: CDR1 SGHAT, CDR2 FQDESV (reference sequence). The CDR3 consists of 14 residues. V lost 5 bases to trimming and J lost 4 bases; unmatched junction nucleotides: 6. DNA for the CDR3: TGTGCCAGCAGCATAGGGACAGGGACATACGAGCAGTACTTC. This sequence encodes CASSIGTGTYEQYF.

The J gene is TRBJ2-7, the V gene TRBV14, with D possibly TRBD2 on 6 matching bases. Germline-derived CDR1 and CDR2 are SGHDN and FVKESK. Trimming left V 1 base short and J 5 bases short, with 12 bases between. This CDR3 has 14 residues. The CDR3 DNA sequence: TGTGCCAGCAGCCAAGCTTGGGGGGTCCACGAGCAGTACTTC. Its translation: CASSQAWGVHEQYF.

The chain carries TRBV6-1 and TRBJ1-2; TRBD1 might be the D (5 bases). The CDR3 length is 12 residues. Trimming took off 1 base at V and 11 bases at J, with 11 bases between the two ends. In germline, CDR1 is MNHNS, CDR2 SASEGT. The CDR3 loop reads CASSEVRVKYTF. For the CDR3, the DNA is TGTGCCAGCAGTGAAGTCAGGGTCAAGTACACCTTC.

V is TRBV9 and J is TRBJ1-2; 7 bases line up with TRBD1. CDR1 and CDR2 (germline): SGDLS, YYNGEE. The J segment lost 2 bases and the V segment lost 4 bases, leaving 8 bases of the junction unmatched. The CDR3 consists of 15 residues. This CDR3 is CASSFTPTGNYGYTF. CDR3 DNA: TGTGCCAGCAGCTTTACCCCGACAGGGAACTATGGCTACACCTTC.

The rearrangement uses TRBV29-1 and TRBJ1-4; 10 bases fit TRBD1. The V segment lost 5 bases and the J segment 8 bases; nucleotides outside the gene matches: 5. This CDR3 has 13 amino acids. Germline V lookup: CDR1 SQVTM, CDR2 ANQGSEA. The CDR3 DNA reads TGCAGCGTTAGGACAGGGGGGGAAGAAAAACTGTTTTTT. Translating it yields CSVRTGGEEKLFF.

The chain has TRBV6-2 or TRBV6-3 and TRBJ2-2, with 8 bases that match TRBD1. Trimming at V came to 5 bases and at J to 6 bases, leaving 14 bases not matched to a gene. Germline loops: CDR1 MNHEY, CDR2 SVGEGT. The CDR3 contains 17 residues. The CDR3 loop is CASSRDRKQVSSGELFF. CDR3 bases: TGTGCCAGCAGTCGGGACAGGAAACAGGTATCTTCCGGGGAGCTGTTTTTT.

In this sample, this clone turned up a few times. The rearrangement links TRBV19 to TRBJ1-5; D unclear. The CDR3 consists of 13 residues. Trimming took off 6 bases at V and 5 bases at J, with 11 bases between the two ends. CDR1 is LNHDA, CDR2 SQIVND, per germline (reference sequence). The CDR3 DNA follows: TGTGCCAGTAGACCCGACGGGGATCAGCCCCAGCATTTT. The encoded protein is CASRPDGDQPQHF.

The chain joins TRBV2 to TRBJ2-7; D perhaps matches TRBD1 (7 bases). Between the trimmed V and J ends, which lost 4 bases and 4 bases, there was a span of 17 bases. Germline CDR1 reads SNHLY; CDR2 reads FYNNEI. This CDR3 comprises 15 residues. CDR3 residues: CASSVVGGQIYEQYF. The CDR3 region has the DNA TGTGCCAGCAGTGTCGTCGGGGGACAGATTTACGAGCAGTACTTC.

The chain combines TRBV6-2 or TRBV6-3 with TRBJ1-2; 7 nucleotides align to TRBD1. J was trimmed by 5 bases and V by 5 bases; bases with no gene match: 8. Germline CDR1 MNHEY, CDR2 SVGEGT. This CDR3 contains 14 residues. The CDR3 DNA reads as TGTGCCAGCAGTAATACGGGACAGACTTATGGCTACACCTTC. It translates to CASSNTGQTYGYTF.

The V gene is TRBV6-5, the J gene TRBJ1-5; D not resolved. In germline, CDR1 is MNHEY, CDR2 SVGAGI. The CDR3 is 14 residues long. Trimming cost V 4 bases and J 2 bases, with 9 bases left between them. Here the CDR3 reads CASSWQAGNQPQHF. CDR3 sequence (DNA): TGTGCCAGCAGTTGGCAGGCTGGCAATCAGCCCCAGCATTTT.

In regard to this clone: A read error may produce the germline difference seen at one junction end. The chain employs TRBV13 and TRBJ1-1; no definite D call. Looked up from germline, CDR1 is PRHDT and CDR2 is FYEKMQ (reference sequence). The CDR3 sequence is 11 residues long. The CDR3 spells CASSATPEVRF. CDR3 DNA: TGTGCCAGCAGCGCCACCCCGGAGGTCAGGTTT.

The J gene is TRBJ2-2, the V gene TRBV3-1 (or the pseudogene TRBV3-2); TRBD1 aligns across 9 bases. CDR3 length equals 15 residues. Germline loops: CDR1 LGHDT, CDR2 YNNKEL (reference sequence). The V and J ends lost 3 bases and 4 bases, in that order; junction bases with no gene match: 3. CDR3 nucleotides: TGTGCCAGCAGCCAGGGACAGGGTGTCACCGGGGAGCTGTTTTTT. This sequence encodes CASSQGQGVTGELFF.

This clone was found a few times. V is TRBV11-2 and J is TRBJ1-1; D not resolved. CDR1 SGHAT and CDR2 FQNNGV come from the germline V gene. Trimming cost V 5 bases and J 0 bases, with 7 bases left between them. The CDR3 is 13 amino acids. CDR3 bases: TGTGCCAGCAGCCGCAGATTGAACACTGAAGCTTTCTTT. Translation gives CASSRRLNTEAFF.

This clone was recorded once. The rearrangement joins TRBV24-1 to TRBJ1-2, with TRBD1 as a possible D gene (5 bases). The V end was cut by 4 bases, the J end by 4 bases, with 21 bases between. The germline CDR1 and CDR2 sequences are KGHDR and SFDVKD. This CDR3 comprises 17 residues. The DNA for the CDR3 is TGTGCCACCAGTGACAGCCCCTACCTAGACAGCTTCTATGGCTACACCTTC. Translating it yields CATSDSPYLDSFYGYTF.

A single count supports this clone. V and J are TRBV11-3 and TRBJ1-2; D unclear. V lost 4 bases to trimming and J lost 5 bases, with 8 bases between them. The germline V gene has CDR1 SGHNT and CDR2 YENEEA. The CDR3 contains 12 residues. CDR3 in DNA: TGTGCCAGCAGCTCTGGGCCATATGGCTACACCTTC. This gives the protein CASSSGPYGYTF.

The V and J genes are TRBV27 and TRBJ1-2, with a possible D match to TRBD1 (5 bases). The CDR3 runs to 15 residues. The germline V and J ends were trimmed by 6 bases and 5 bases, with 19 bases remaining between them. Per the germline V gene, CDR1 is MNHEY and CDR2 is SMNVEV (reference sequence). Written as DNA, the CDR3 is TGTGCCAGCAGACCCGTCGCAGAAAGGGGATATGGCTACACCTTC. It codes for CASRPVAERGYGYTF.

The chain uses TRBV30 and TRBJ2-7, with 11 bases identical to TRBD2. The CDR3 contains 13 residues. The junction had 7 bases not matched to a gene; V was cut back by 5 bases and J by 7 bases. Germline CDR1 and CDR2: GTSNPN and SVGIG (reference sequence). CDR3 sequence (DNA): TGTGCCTGGTCCCTAGCGGGGGGAGGGGAGCAGTACTTC. It is translated as CAWSLAGGGEQYF.